This TCR beta chain was found in a study of T cells in Graves' hyperthyroidism and ophthalmopathy. For the study at large: Peripheral blood was drawn at first diagnosis, prior to all treatment.

Researchers barred patients who had uncontrolled infection, other autoimmune disease, pregnancy or lactation. A roughly 9.3 ml volume of fresh peripheral blood provided the PBMCs. Study findings and constraints: Most thyroid clonotypes with frequency above 0.001 were detected in blood.

Researchers amplified the TCR beta CDR3 regions from RNA transcripts. A set of HTBI primers served as the primers for a first-round RT-PCR of the TCR CDR3. One entry per CDR3 protein results from TCRdb running MiXCR on the multiplex PCR reads. The table includes roughly 700,000 distinct CDR3 sequences, approximately 15% detected once. This clonotype was observed many times. Its specificity is not known. The sequenced sample consisted of blood. This TCR was sampled from a man aged 45-65 years with Graves' hyperthyroidism.

The CDR3 spells CASSVNTGTDYGYTF. The CDR3 DNA reads TGTGCCAGCAGCGTCAACACCGGGACAGACTATGGCTACACCTTC. This chain joins TRBV6-1 and TRBJ1-2; 7 bases map to TRBD1. CDR3 length equals 15 residues. From germline, CDR1 is MNHNS and CDR2 SASEGT. Trimming at V came to 6 bases and at J to 3 bases, leaving 10 bases not matched to a gene.